This T cell receptor (beta chain) was captured by sequencing in a study of human T cells and chemical hapten exposure. Turning to the study itself: Sensitization employed 2% DPC on about 2 cm by about 2 cm of upper inner arm skin. Study-wide points: A positive correlation with patch test score was shown by PT1 expanded TCR counts. Relative to control repertoires, expanded TCRs gave rise to significantly more large CDR3 similarity clusters.

This clonotype was seen a few times. What it recognizes is unknown. TCRdb re-called the RACE reads with MiXCR, one entry per CDR3 protein. The sample consists of 80,000 to 95,000 distinct CDR3 sequences, about 11% of them appearing once. The germline gives CDR1 ENHRY, CDR2 SYGVKD. Deletions cut 3 bases from V and 10 bases from J, with 7 bases between. This CDR3 region has 11 residues. The time point: patch test 2, 6 weeks after DPC sensitization. Stated treatment: therapeutic diphenylcyclopropenone sensitization with weekly scalp DPC. Total RNA was extracted from unfractionated whole blood. The rearrangement uses TRBV10-3 and TRBJ2-1; D is uncertain. Specimen: whole blood, collected in connection with sensitization to the hapten diphenylcyclopropenone (DPC). The clonotype comes from a man between 40 and 49 years old with alopecia areata. Some clones in this sample may be carry-over from other donors' samples. The CDR3 region is CAISELREQFF. In DNA form, the CDR3 reads TGTGCCATCAGTGAATTAAGGGAGCAGTTCTTC.